Each of the 22 T cell receptor beta chains below was sequenced from the same sample in a study of OX40 agonist ivuxolimab in advanced cancers. Using immunoSEQ multiplex PCR, the repertoire was profiled, and TCRdb retains in-frame clones only, with some absent. Of 50,000 to 65,000 clones in the sample, 70% to 90% were seen once. Sequencing was performed on CD4+ or CD8+ T cells sorted from blood, taken in a trial of the OX40 agonist ivuxolimab. The receptors were sampled from an adult with an advanced solid tumor such as melanoma, head and neck, liver or kidney cancer.

The rearrangement joins TRBV10-2 to TRBJ2-7, with 11 bases aligning to TRBD2. Germline-derived CDR1 and CDR2 are WSHSY and SAAADI. This CDR3 is 15 amino acids long. The junction had 5 bases not matched to a gene; V was cut back by 6 bases and J by 1 base. CDR3 DNA: TGCGCCAGCAGGGGCGCTAGCGGGGGGTCCTACGAGCAGTACTTC. This encodes CASRGASGGSYEQYF.

The chain employs TRBV27 and TRBJ2-6; D assignment may be TRBD1 or TRBD2 (5 bases each). V lost 2 bases to trimming and J lost 4 bases, with 18 bases between them. The CDR3 sequence is 18 residues long. Germline V gene sequence: CDR1 MNHEY, CDR2 SMNVEV (reference sequence). The CDR3 protein is CASSLGLYGTSGANVLTF. CDR3 in DNA: TGTGCCAGCAGTTTAGGCCTGTACGGGACGTCGGGGGCCAACGTCCTGACTTTC.

The chain uses TRBV4-1 and TRBJ1-3; D perhaps matches TRBD1 (5 bases). Looked up from germline, CDR1 is MGHRA and CDR2 is YSYEKL. Trimming took 3 bases from V and 2 from J, leaving 17 bases between them. This CDR3 spans 17 amino acids. The CDR3 sequence: CASSQIPARGTGNTIYF. CDR3 coding DNA: TGCGCCAGCAGCCAGATCCCCGCTCGGGGGACTGGAAACACCATATATTTT.

This rearrangement joins TRBV10-3 to TRBJ2-7; D is undetermined. The CDR3 contains 13 residues. Trimming took 4 bases from V and 2 from J, leaving 9 bases between them. CDR1 and CDR2 from the germline V gene are ENHRY and SYGVKD. CDR3 amino acids: CAISGGDTYEQYF. As DNA, the CDR3 is TGTGCCATCAGTGGTGGGGATACCTACGAGCAGTACTTC.

The rearrangement joins TRBV5-1 to TRBJ2-3; no reliable D call. The CDR3 loop spans 14 amino acids. The V gene's germline CDR1 is SGHRS and CDR2 YFSETQ. Trimming took off 4 bases at V and 2 bases at J, with 11 bases between the two ends. CDR3: CASSPGLLTDTQYF. The DNA for the CDR3 is TGCGCCAGCAGCCCCGGGCTACTCACAGATACGCAGTATTTT.

The J gene is TRBJ1-2, the V gene TRBV30; no firm D call. Germline CDR1 and CDR2: GTSNPN and SVGIG (reference sequence). The V end lost 4 bases, the J end lost 3 bases, and 6 bases lay between the germline ends. The CDR3 runs 11 residues. The CDR3 sequence is CAWKGDYGYTF. CDR3 DNA sequence: TGTGCCTGGAAGGGAGACTATGGCTACACCTTC.

The chain couples TRBV11-2 to TRBJ1-1; D unresolved. The V and J ends lost 2 bases and 3 bases respectively, with 13 bases between them. The CDR3 totals 15 residues. CDR1 is SGHAT, CDR2 FQNNGV, per germline. CDR3 coding DNA: TGTGCCAGCAGCTTAATCAGGCCCCCTCACACTGAAGCTTTCTTT. It is translated as CASSLIRPPHTEAFF.

This chain connects TRBV5-1 to TRBJ1-6, with D possibly TRBD1 on 6 matching bases. V was pared by 0 bases and J by 2 bases, with 6 bases between. CDR1 is SGHRS and CDR2 is YFSETQ in the germline V gene. CDR3 length equals 15 residues. DNA of the CDR3: TGCGCCAGCAGCTTGGAGGGGGCCTATAATTCACCCCTCCACTTT. It specifies CASSLEGAYNSPLHF.

This chain joins TRBV4-3 and TRBJ1-6, with D possibly being TRBD1 (6 bases). V lost 1 base, J lost 8 bases, and 9 bases lay in between. The CDR3 covers 14 residues. The germline CDR1 and CDR2 sequences are LGHNA and YSLEER. CDR3 sequence (DNA): TGCGCCAGCAGCCAAGTACAGGGAGATTCACCCCTCCACTTT. This sequence encodes CASSQVQGDSPLHF.

The chain is built from TRBV18 and TRBJ1-4; D uncertain. This CDR3 spans 12 amino acids. The V gene's germline CDR1 is KGHSH and CDR2 LQKENI. V was cut by 5 bases and J by 8 bases, with 9 bases left in between. This CDR3 is CASSSSREKLFF. In nucleotides, the CDR3 is TGTGCCAGCTCATCCTCGCGCGAAAAACTGTTTTTT.

The chain joins TRBV11-3 to TRBJ1-1; D possibly corresponds to TRBD1 (6 bases). Per the germline V gene, CDR1 is SGHNT and CDR2 is YENEEA. The V and J ends lost 1 base and 1 base respectively, with 7 bases between them. This CDR3 region has 14 residues. The CDR3 region is CASSLGGPNTEAFF. The CDR3 DNA reads as TGTGCCAGCAGCTTAGGGGGGCCGAACACTGAAGCTTTCTTT.

This clone appeared a few times. The CDR3 bases are TGTGCCTGGAGTTCACAGGGGGACACTGAAGCTTTCTTT. It codes for CAWSSQGDTEAFF. This chain connects TRBV30 to TRBJ1-1; TRBD1 aligns across 8 bases. The J segment lost 3 bases and the V segment lost 2 bases, leaving 2 bases of the junction unmatched. CDR3 length: 13 amino acids. Germline V gene data show CDR1 as GTSNPN and CDR2 as SVGIG (reference sequence).

The V and J genes are TRBV19 and TRBJ1-1; 10 positions agree with TRBD1. CDR3 length: 16 amino acids. The V gene's germline CDR1 is LNHDA and CDR2 SQIVND (reference sequence). Losses at the gene ends were 4 bases for V and 5 bases for J; bases not matched to a gene: 10. CDR3 region: CASSRQGAPGGTEAFF. The DNA of the CDR3 is TGTGCCAGTAGTAGACAGGGGGCCCCAGGGGGGACTGAAGCTTTCTTT.

The chain has TRBV2 and TRBJ2-7; D is perhaps TRBD1 or TRBD2 (7 bases each). The CDR3 spans 12 residues. V lost 11 bases, J lost 4 bases, and 15 bases lay in between. In germline, CDR1 is SNHLY, CDR2 FYNNEI. CDR3 in amino acids: CASRGGGYEQYF. CDR3 sequence (DNA): TGTGCCTCCAGGGGGGGCGGTTACGAGCAGTACTTC.

This chain links TRBV6-1 with TRBJ1-6, with D perhaps matching TRBD1 (5 bases). V lost 4 bases and J 0 bases, leaving 10 bases between the germline ends. Germline assignment: CDR1 MNHNS and CDR2 SASEGT. There are 16 residues in the CDR3. The CDR3 sequence: CASSGGFGSYNSPLHF. The CDR3 region has the DNA TGTGCCAGCAGTGGGGGGTTTGGCTCCTATAATTCACCCCTCCACTTT.

CDR3 amino acids: CAWTPGQGGKDTQYF. The CDR3, as DNA: TGTGCCTGGACTCCTGGACAGGGGGGGAAGGATACGCAGTATTTT. V usage is TRBV30 and J usage is TRBJ2-3; 10 bases align to TRBD1. V gave up 4 bases and J gave up 6 bases; unmatched junction bases: 10. Looked up from germline, CDR1 is GTSNPN and CDR2 is SVGIG (reference sequence). The CDR3 is 15 amino acids.

The chain uses TRBV5-8 and TRBJ1-3, with a tentative D call TRBD1 (5 bases). Looked up from germline, CDR1 is SGHTS and CDR2 is YDEGEE. V lost 7 bases and J lost 0, with 11 bases in between. The CDR3 is 14 residues long. CDR3 amino acids: CASGLGPSGNTIYF. CDR3 DNA: TGTGCCAGCGGCCTGGGGCCCTCTGGAAACACCATATATTTT.

By sample share, this clone is medium-sized. The chain carries TRBV7-2 and TRBJ2-7; TRBD2 matches 11 bases. Germline lookup yields CDR1 SGHTA and CDR2 FQGNSA. V lost 4 bases and J lost 1; bases outside the gene matches: 3. There are 15 residues in the CDR3. The DNA of the CDR3 is TGTGCCAGCAGCTCGCGACTAGCGGGGTCCTACGAGCAGTACTTC. It specifies CASSSRLAGSYEQYF. Combining the CDR3 with reference TRBV7-2 and TRBJ2-7 gives the whole variable domain GAGVSQSPSNKVTEKGKDVELRCDPISGHTALYWYRQSLGQGLEFLIYFQGNSAPDKSGLPSDRFSAERTGGSVSTLTIQRTQQEDSAVYLCASSSRLAGSYEQYFGPGTRLTVT.

The V call is TRBV5-1, the J call TRBJ2-3, with 8 bases identical to TRBD1. This CDR3 has 14 amino acids. Per germline, CDR1 SGHRS and CDR2 YFSETQ. The junction had 2 bases not matched to a gene; V was cut back by 3 bases and J by 2 bases. The CDR3 coding sequence is TGCGCCAGCAGCTGGGACAGGTCCACAGATACGCAGTATTTT. This gives the protein CASSWDRSTDTQYF.

This chain connects TRBV2 to TRBJ2-7; weak D call: TRBD2 (6 bases). The germline V gene encodes CDR1 SNHLY and CDR2 FYNNEI. This CDR3 has 13 residues. The ends were cut back, 4 bases at V and 4 bases at J, with 11 bases in the middle. The CDR3 nucleotides read TGTGCCAGCAGTGCGTTGGCGGGATACGAGCAGTACTTC. It encodes CASSALAGYEQYF.

CDR3 sequence reads: CASSLDRGEYNEQFF. CDR3 sequence (DNA): TGTGCCAGCAGCTTAGATCGGGGGGAGTACAATGAGCAGTTCTTC. The rearrangement links TRBV7-2 to TRBJ2-1, with TRBD2 matching over 7 bases. The CDR3 sequence is 15 residues long. Germline V gene sequence: CDR1 SGHTA, CDR2 FQGNSA. The ends lost 1 base at V and 4 bases at J; junction bases unmatched: 4.

The genes are TRBV30 and TRBJ2-7; 12 nucleotides line up with TRBD2. The germline V gene has CDR1 GTSNPN and CDR2 SVGIG (reference sequence). The junction had 7 bases not matched to a gene; V was cut back by 3 bases and J by 7 bases. This CDR3 has 14 residues. The CDR3 DNA reads as TGTGCCTGGAGCGGCGGACTAGCGGGATGGGAGCAGTACTTC. It yields the protein CAWSGGLAGWEQYF.